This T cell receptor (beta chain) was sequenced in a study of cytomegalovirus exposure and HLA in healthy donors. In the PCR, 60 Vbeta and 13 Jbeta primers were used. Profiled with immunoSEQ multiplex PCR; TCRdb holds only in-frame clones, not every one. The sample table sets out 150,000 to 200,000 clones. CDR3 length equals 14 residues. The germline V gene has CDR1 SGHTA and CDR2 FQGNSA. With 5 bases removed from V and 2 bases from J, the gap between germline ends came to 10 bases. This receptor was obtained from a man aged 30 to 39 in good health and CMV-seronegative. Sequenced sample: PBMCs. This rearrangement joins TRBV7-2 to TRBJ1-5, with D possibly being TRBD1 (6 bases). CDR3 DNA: TGTGCCAGCAGCAAAGGGGGTGGCAATCAGCCCCAGCATTTT. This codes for CASSKGGGNQPQHF.